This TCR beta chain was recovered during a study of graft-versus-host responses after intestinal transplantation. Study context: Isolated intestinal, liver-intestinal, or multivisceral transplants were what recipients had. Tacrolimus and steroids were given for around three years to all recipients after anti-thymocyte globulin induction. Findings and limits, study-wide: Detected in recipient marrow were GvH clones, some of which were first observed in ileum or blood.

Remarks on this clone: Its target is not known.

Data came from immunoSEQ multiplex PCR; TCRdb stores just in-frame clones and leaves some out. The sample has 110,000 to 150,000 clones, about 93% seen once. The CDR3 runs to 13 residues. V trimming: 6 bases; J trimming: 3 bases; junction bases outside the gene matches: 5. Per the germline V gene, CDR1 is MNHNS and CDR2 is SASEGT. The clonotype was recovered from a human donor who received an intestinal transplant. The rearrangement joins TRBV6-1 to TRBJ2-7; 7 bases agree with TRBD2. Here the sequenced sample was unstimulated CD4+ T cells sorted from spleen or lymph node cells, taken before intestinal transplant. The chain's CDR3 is CASSETSRYEQYF. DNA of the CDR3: TGTGCCAGCAGCGAGACTAGCCGCTACGAGCAGTACTTC.